This section outlines one TCR beta chain sequence together with its context. This clone was observed a single time. Its antigen has not been determined. No clone much larger than this one lies a single base away; base qualities are absent. This entry belongs to a study of blood T cell repertoires in COVID-19 (dated by TCRdb to about 2020). In the study overall: Samples covering the acute and convalescent phases of COVID-19 were provided by collaborators in the United States, Italy and Spain. The prospective study material was composed of cDNA or gDNA derived from T cells, B-cell-depleted T cells, or PBMCs. Subjects who had been exposed to COVID-19, were actively infected with it, or had recovered from it provided the deeply sampled blood TCRbeta repertoires that made up the dataset. A freely available public database, intended as a resource for researchers studying the immune response to SARS-CoV-2, is where the repertoires were released. Samples came from the ongoing ImmuneRACE study (first 160 participants) plus 1,254 subjects from 6 global collaborators. Sample metadata almost always included a de-identified subject ID, COVID-19 status, age in years and sex. Where HLA class I and class II types were available, the types were taken from metadata supplied by the sample provider, not from assay-based typing. The full study reports these points: How much clinical and demographic metadata was included differed by source and by participant, and the metadata was provided uncurated.

TCRbeta CDR3 regions were amplified from genomic DNA by means of the immunoSEQ Assay, a bias-controlled multiplex PCR. In the original analysis: Nucleated cell counts per sample were estimated from amplification of reference gene primers within the assay. Sequence reads were collapsed and filtered to measure the absolute abundance of every unique TCRbeta CDR3 rearrangement. For each sample, productive Simpson clonality was calculated by taking the square root of Simpson's diversity index across productive rearrangements. Drawn from immuneACCESS, this table holds only the in-frame rearrangements with V and J called that TCRdb kept. Clones are partly lost; checked studies trace under half to an unresolved V gene and leave the rest unexplained. V, J and clone size reflect that table, while D and trimming were determined from the DNA. Across this sample there are about 200,000 clones, with 94% seen only once. In total, the top ten clones hold 0.76% of the sample.

CDR1 and CDR2 are read off the germline V gene as KGHSH and LQKENI. Compared with germline, V lacks 2 bases and J lacks 8 bases; bases without a gene match: 6. From the cysteine up to the phenylalanine, the CDR3 has a length of 14 residues. Only CDR3 DNA is held: 42 bases, read in frame from base 1. At one collaborating source in Seattle, patients were enrolled during active infection and were followed longitudinally through the course of disease. Whole blood was collected in K2EDTA tubes by collaborating institutions according to the institutions' own protocols. Collaborator samples were shipped for TCRbeta analysis as frozen whole blood, isolated PBMCs, or DNA extracted from either sample type.

In this chain, TRBV18 is recombined with TRBJ1-2; TRBD1 lines up with 9 middle nucleotides. The TCR was taken from a man aged 25 to 40 with COVID-19, enrolled during active disease. The sequenced material came from peripheral blood. The base sequence is TGTGCCAGCTCACCAAGGACAGGGGTGGCCGGCTACACCTTC. Its amino acids are CASSPRTGVAGYTF.